This T cell receptor (beta chain) was captured in a study of T cell responses to AZD1222 COVID-19 vaccine. On the study more broadly: It was second doses at about 4 or about 12 weeks that were pooled.

To note about this clone: What it binds is unknown.

Study-wide results and limits: Repertoire sampling occurred only after the peak T cell response.

The germline V and J ends were trimmed by 8 bases and 0 bases, with 13 bases remaining between them. The germline V gene has CDR1 LNHDA and CDR2 SQIVND (reference sequence). The CDR3 contains 14 residues. TCRdb's copy holds only in-frame clones and misses some; the assay was immunoSEQ multiplex PCR. The sample has some 99,000 clones; about 90% are singletons. This rearrangement joins TRBV19 to TRBJ1-1, with D unclear. Specimen: peripheral blood, collected on day 0 of AZD1222 vaccination. This TCR came from an adult in good health. The CDR3: CASRPRLMNTEAFF. The CDR3 bases are TGTGCCAGTCGTCCTCGCCTAATGAACACTGAAGCTTTCTTT.